This TCR beta chain was recorded in a study of cytomegalovirus exposure and HLA in healthy donors. Researchers ran the PCR with 60 Vbeta and 13 Jbeta primers. Generated by immunoSEQ multiplex PCR, the TCRdb table keeps only in-frame clones and is missing some. The sample comprises over 150,000 clones, approximately 69% of which are singletons, and approximately 2.1% rests with the top ten. Despite likely unrecorded immune exposures, the donors were nominally healthy at the time of sampling. About this clone: Its antigen is undetermined.

This CDR3 region has 17 residues. The germline V gene encodes CDR1 SGHNT and CDR2 YYREEE (reference sequence). V gave up 4 bases and J gave up 3 bases; unmatched junction bases: 13. Study observations and caveats: When a later analysis compared HLA-associated TCR beta chains with equally common others, the HLA-associated chains turned out to be more clonally expanded and to have lower generation probabilities. Common viral pathogens seemed, in a later analysis, to connect with several of the most significant clusters.

The genes are TRBV5-4 and TRBJ2-1; TRBD2 agrees at 7 bases. The TCR comes from a man in his thirties or forties in good health and CMV-seronegative. Sequencing was performed on PBMCs. The DNA of the CDR3 is TGTGCCAGCAGCAATCCCCTCGGCCGGGGGGTCTACAATGAGCAGTTCTTC. This codes for CASSNPLGRGVYNEQFF.